The clone carrying this T cell receptor (beta chain) was found once. Clones were read by immunoSEQ multiplex PCR, and TCRdb kept only the in-frame ones, dropping some. This sample yields about 350,000 clones, of which around 88% are seen a single time; over 8.5% belongs to the top ten. This entry belongs to a study of Ad26.COV2.S vaccination and SARS-CoV-2 variants. Study-wide context: Intramuscularly, Ad26.COV2.S was given either once or twice, 56 days apart.

Described treatment: approximately 18 received Ad26.COV2.S at low or high dose, single or two shots; 5 received placebo; per-sample allocation not given. Sampling happened 63 days after the first vaccine or placebo injection. This adult donor, from Boston, was 18-55 years old. This CDR3 region has 15 residues. The V gene's germline CDR1 is MNHEY and CDR2 SVGEGT. Trimming pared 0 bases from V and 0 bases from J, leaving 9 bases between. Sequences were derived from peripheral blood, sampled in a trial of Ad26.COV2.S vaccine versus placebo. The origin of this receptor is a person between 18 and 59 years old who received the Ad26.COV2.S COVID-19 vaccine or a placebo. The chain employs TRBV6-2 or TRBV6-3 and TRBJ2-7; D not resolved. For the CDR3, the DNA is TGTGCCAGCAGTTACTCTGGGGTAAGCTCCTACGAGCAGTACTTC. Its protein product is CASSYSGVSSYEQYF.